Listed below are T cell receptor beta chains from one sample, sequenced in a study of T cells in Graves' hyperthyroidism and ophthalmopathy. In TCRdb, the multiplex PCR reads were re-called with MiXCR into one record per CDR3 protein. The sample has hundreds of thousands of distinct CDR3 sequences; 15% to 18% are singletons. Sequenced: blood. The receptor source for this set is a woman between 18 and 29 years old with Graves' hyperthyroidism. The CDR3 runs from the conserved cysteine through the conserved F or W. D genes are given only for firm matches. Expanded clones are given a class, and other clones once, few, many or no size at all.

clone_size j_call d_call v_call cdr3_aa cdr3_nt
NA TRBJ2-3 NA TRBV3-1 CASSQGSLVFRDTQYF TGTGCCAGCAGCCAAGGGTCACTAGTTTTCCGAGATACGCAGTATTTT
few TRBJ2-1 NA TRBV12-3/TRBV12-4 CASMPLQGHNEQFF TGTGCCAGCATGCCCTTACAGGGCCACAATGAGCAGTTCTTC
NA TRBJ1-2 NA TRBV20-1 CSASSQGAHGYTF TGCAGTGCTAGTTCCCAGGGCGCGCACGGCTACACCTTC
many TRBJ2-3 NA TRBV7-2 CASSLEGTPTDTQYF TGTGCCAGCAGCTTAGAGGGGACTCCCACAGATACGCAGTATTTT
NA TRBJ2-3 TRBD1 TRBV20-1 CSAEKTGIMEDTQYF TGCAGTGCTGAGAAGACAGGGATAATGGAAGATACGCAGTATTTT
few TRBJ2-1 NA TRBV6-4 CASSVTSGGNEQFF TGTGCCAGCAGTGTTACTAGTGGGGGCAATGAGCAGTTCTTC
NA TRBJ2-2 NA TRBV20-1 CSARESNRENTGELFF TGCAGTGCTAGAGAGAGTAACAGGGAGAACACCGGGGAGCTGTTTTTT
many TRBJ2-5 NA TRBV18 CASSPSRETQYF TGTGCCAGCTCACCGTCTCGCGAGACCCAGTACTTC
many TRBJ2-2 TRBD2 TRBV3-1 CASSPGTSGNTGELFF TGTGCCAGCAGCCCCGGGACTAGCGGGAACACCGGGGAGCTGTTTTTT
many TRBJ1-1 NA TRBV5-1 CASSLDRGTEAFF TGTGCCAGCAGCTTAGACAGAGGCACTGAAGCTTTCTTT
few TRBJ2-5 NA TRBV9 CASSVIDSQETQYF TGTGCCAGCAGCGTAATCGACAGCCAAGAGACCCAGTACTTC
NA TRBJ2-6 NA TRBV24-1 CATSDWGSGANVLTF TGTGCCACCAGTGATTGGGGCTCTGGGGCCAACGTCCTGACTTTC
few TRBJ2-2 NA TRBV5-4 CASSFGRAGTGELFF TGTGCCAGCAGCTTTGGCCGGGCCGGCACCGGGGAGCTGTTTTTT
NA TRBJ2-3 TRBD2 TRBV5-1 CASSLTLTSGVRDTQYF TGCGCCAGCAGCTTGACCCTGACTAGCGGGGTAAGAGATACGCAGTATTTT
many TRBJ2-1 TRBD2 TRBV6-2/TRBV6-3 CASSYGLAGGYNEQFF TGTGCCAGCAGTTACGGTCTAGCGGGAGGGTACAATGAGCAGTTCTTC
many TRBJ1-1 TRBD1 TRBV2 CASSGVGQGITEAFF TGTGCCAGCAGTGGTGTGGGACAGGGGATCACTGAAGCTTTCTTT
many TRBJ2-5 NA TRBV7-8 CASSWKETQYF TGTGCCAGCAGCTGGAAAGAGACCCAGTACTTC